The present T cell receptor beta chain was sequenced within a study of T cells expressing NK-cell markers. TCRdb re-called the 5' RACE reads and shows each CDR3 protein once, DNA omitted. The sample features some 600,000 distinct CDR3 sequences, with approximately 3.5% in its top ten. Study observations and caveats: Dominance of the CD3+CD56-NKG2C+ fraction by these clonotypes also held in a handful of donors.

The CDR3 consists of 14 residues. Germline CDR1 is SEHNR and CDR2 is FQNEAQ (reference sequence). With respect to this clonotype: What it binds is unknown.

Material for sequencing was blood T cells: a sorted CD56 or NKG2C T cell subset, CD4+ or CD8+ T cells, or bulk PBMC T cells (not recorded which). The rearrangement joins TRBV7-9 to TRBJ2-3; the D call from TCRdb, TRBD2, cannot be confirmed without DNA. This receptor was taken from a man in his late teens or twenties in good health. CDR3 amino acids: CATTTAGTGDTQYF.